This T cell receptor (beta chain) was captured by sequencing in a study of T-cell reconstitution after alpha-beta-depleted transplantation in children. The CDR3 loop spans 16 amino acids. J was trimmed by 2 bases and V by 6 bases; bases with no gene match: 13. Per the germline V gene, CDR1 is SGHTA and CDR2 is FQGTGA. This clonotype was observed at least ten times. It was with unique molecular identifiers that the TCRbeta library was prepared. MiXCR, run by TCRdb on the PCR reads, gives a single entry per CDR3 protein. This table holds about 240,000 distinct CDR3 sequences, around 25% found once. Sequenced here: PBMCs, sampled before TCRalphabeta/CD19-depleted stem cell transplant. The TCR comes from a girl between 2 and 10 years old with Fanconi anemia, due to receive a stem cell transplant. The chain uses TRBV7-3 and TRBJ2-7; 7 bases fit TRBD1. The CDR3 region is CASRHNRGPSTYEQYF. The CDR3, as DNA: TGTGCCAGCAGACATAACAGGGGCCCATCGACCTACGAGCAGTACTTC.